The T cell receptor (beta chain) described here comes from a study of blood T cell repertoires in COVID-19. Study details: Samples taken during acute and convalescent COVID-19 were collected in the United States, Italy and Spain. T cells, B-cell-depleted T cells, or PBMCs provided the cDNA or gDNA that served as material.

Per the original methods: The authors estimated nucleated cell counts from reference gene primer amplification. Repertoires were generated with immunoSEQ multiplex PCR, while TCRdb's copy carries only in-frame clones and drops some. V and J calls and clone size are as listed in that table; D and trimming were resolved from the DNA. The repertoire includes some 390,000 clones, around 90% of them detected once, and around 3% sits in the top ten. Losses at the gene ends were 4 bases for V and 3 bases for J; bases not matched to a gene: 5. CDR1 is SGHRS, CDR2 YFSETQ, per germline. CDR3 size: 14 residues.

The specimen sequenced was peripheral blood. The sequence came from a human donor in a cohort sampled during active COVID-19. V gene TRBV5-1 combines with J gene TRBJ2-7; 9 nucleotides match TRBD1. The CDR3 loop is CASSIGQGIYEQYF. In DNA, the CDR3 is TGCGCCAGCAGCATTGGACAGGGGATCTACGAGCAGTACTTC.